This T cell receptor beta chain was identified in a study of blood T cell repertoires in COVID-19 (dated by TCRdb to 2019 to 2021). For the study in its entirety: Collaborator samples came from the United States, Italy and Spain and covered acute and convalescent phases of COVID-19. The material from the prospective study consisted of cDNA or gDNA derived from T cells, B-cell-depleted T cells, or PBMCs. The samples were drawn from two sources: the first 160 participants of the ongoing ImmuneRACE study, and 950 to 1,500 subjects contributed by 6 global collaborators. The repertoires were released in a freely available public database intended as a resource for research on the immune response to SARS-CoV-2. The dataset comprised deeply sampled blood TCRbeta repertoires from subjects exposed to, actively infected with, or recovered from COVID-19. A de-identified subject ID, COVID-19 status, age in years and sex were almost always included in the sample metadata. Where HLA class I and class II types were available, the types were taken from metadata supplied by the sample provider, not from assay-based typing. The research as a whole found: How much clinical and demographic metadata was included differed by source and by participant, and the metadata was provided uncurated.

Notes on this clone: Its recognized antigen is unknown. No much larger clonotype is one base removed from it; base qualities were not supplied. Other DNA variants within this sample encode the same CDR3.

Participants in the prospective study were aged roughly 18 to 89 years, lived in approximately 26 United States geographic areas, and enrolled through a virtual design. In the prospective study, participants were assigned to cohorts based on the clinical history participants reported in a screening survey and a study questionnaire. In the prospective study, mobile phlebotomists collected whole blood, serum and a nasopharyngeal or oropharyngeal swab from each participant. Prospective study participants could optionally give additional blood draws and questionnaires over a roughly two-month period. Prospective study blood samples were shipped either frozen or at room temperature before DNA extraction. The immunoSEQ Assay, a bias-controlled multiplex PCR, was used to amplify TCRbeta CDR3 regions from genomic DNA. Regarding the original processing steps: Nucleated cell counts per sample were estimated from amplification of reference gene primers within the assay. Sequence reads were collapsed and filtered to measure the absolute abundance of every unique TCRbeta CDR3 rearrangement. For each sample, productive Simpson clonality was calculated by taking the square root of Simpson's diversity index across productive rearrangements. Sourced from immuneACCESS, this table was stored by TCRdb with only in-frame sequences that have V and J called. A share of the clones is absent; for the studies checked, an unresolved V gene accounts for under half, and the remainder has no known explanation. From that table come the V and J calls and clone size; the DNA was used to work out D and trimming. This sample has around 250,000 clones in its table, and 85% of those were observed once. Of the sample, 8.5% to 9.5% is held by the ten largest clones.

The TCR sequence derives from a woman in her 50s with acute COVID-19. The sample was PBMCs or T cells enriched from blood (not recorded which).

The CDR3 reads CSVQGDGYTF. The DNA sequence is TGCAGCGTACAGGGTGATGGCTACACCTTC. The chain uses TRBV29-1 and TRBJ1-2; TRBD1 is possibly the D segment (6 matching bases). The germline V gene gives CDR1 as SQVTM and CDR2 as ANQGSEA. Inclusive of the bounding cysteine and phenylalanine, the CDR3 is 10 residues long. Only CDR3 DNA remains: 30 bases, in frame from the first base. V was cut back by 6 bases and J by 6 bases, leaving a gap of 8 bases between them.